This TCR beta chain was profiled in a study of CD8 T cells in ankylosing spondylitis. Study conclusions and caveats: Peripheral blood samples showed relatively rare disease-linked clones, and these clones were CD8+. Earlier literature documents some of the motif variants in reactive arthritis synovial fluid and blood. Reportedly, disease-linked clones are significantly enriched in ankylosing spondylitis patients' matched synovial fluid.

The CDR3 contains 16 residues. V lost 0 bases and J lost 4; bases outside the gene matches: 6. CDR1 is SGHAT, CDR2 FQNNGV, per germline. In this sample, this clonotype turned up many times. Its matching antigen is unknown. The TCR beta libraries were generated through quantitative 5'-RACE incorporating molecular barcodes. TCRdb used MiXCR to reprocess the 5' RACE reads, holding one entry per CDR3 protein. The sample yields 50,000 to 65,000 distinct CDR3 sequences, about 7% seen once. V is TRBV11-2 and J is TRBJ2-1, with 7 bases lining up with TRBD1. The origin of this receptor is a female donor with ankylosing spondylitis or in good health (not recorded which). Sample: blood, either unsorted or a sorted T cell fraction (not recorded which). The CDR3 sequence is CASSLEIRDRYNEQFF. CDR3 sequence (DNA): TGTGCCAGCAGCTTAGAAATCCGGGACAGATACAATGAGCAGTTCTTC. Complete variable domain (other parts from reference TRBV11-2 and TRBJ2-1): EAGVAQSPRYKIIEKRQSVAFWCNPISGHATLYWYQQILGQGPKLLIQFQNNGVVDDSQLPKDRFSAERLKGVDSTLKIQPAKLEDSAVYLCASSLEIRDRYNEQFFGPGTRLTVL.